This T cell receptor (beta chain) was obtained from a study of type 1 regulatory T cells. Findings and limits, study-wide: Compared with non-Tr1 cells, Tr1 cells showed a narrower TCR repertoire.

The germline CDR1 and CDR2 sequences are SGHVS and FQNEAQ. The CDR3 runs to 17 residues. The V segment lost 1 base and the J segment 3 bases; nucleotides outside the gene matches: 9. TCRdb reprocessed the reads via MiXCR and lists one record per CDR3 protein. The table records roughly 5,000 distinct CDR3 sequences, about a quarter of them present only once. Note on this clonotype: Its matching antigen is unknown.

This chain connects TRBV7-8 to TRBJ1-2, with 9 bases matching TRBD1. This sequence originates from a human donor in good health. Sequencing used cultured type 1 regulatory T (Tr1) cells, either the whole culture or a sorted fraction (not recorded which). The CDR3 DNA sequence: TGTGCCAGCAGCTTAGATGACAGGGGGGTAGCAGACTATGGCTACACCTTC. Its protein product is CASSLDDRGVADYGYTF. The entire variable domain, with the rest obtained from reference TRBV7-8 and TRBJ1-2, is as follows: GAGVSQSPRYKVAKRGQDVALRCDPISGHVSLFWYQQALGQGPEFLTYFQNEAQLDKSGLPSDRFFAERPEGSVSTLKIQRTQQEDSAVYLCASSLDDRGVADYGYTFGSGTRLTVV.